These 27 T cell receptor beta chains share one sample of origin, sequenced in a study of monozygotic twins with inflammatory bowel disease (dated by TCRdb to between 2018 and 2021). The method behind the library was 5' RACE. Reads for this sample came from an Illumina HiSeq 2500. The reads were reprocessed in TCRdb, with one entry per CDR3 protein sequence and no accompanying DNA. This specimen's table enumerates 300,000 to 350,000 distinct CDR3 sequences. 2% of the sample comes from the top ten. Sample: blood. Receptors were obtained from a human donor with ulcerative colitis or Crohn's disease, or a healthy co-twin of an affected twin (not recorded which).

The gene calls are TRBV28 and TRBJ1-5. Germline V gene lookup returns CDR1 MDHEN and CDR2 SYDVKM. CDR3 length: 11 amino acids. The CDR3 loop reads CASSLRQPQHF.

The rearrangement joins TRBV27 to TRBJ1-5. Germline V gene data show CDR1 as MNHEY and CDR2 as SMNVEV (reference sequence). This CDR3 has 15 residues. This CDR3 is CASAVVEGLNQPQHF.

V and J are TRBV27 and TRBJ2-3; TCRdb returns TRBD2, unconfirmable since there is no DNA. The germline V gene encodes CDR1 MNHEY and CDR2 SMNVEV (reference sequence). The CDR3 spans 17 residues. The chain's CDR3 is CASGSGTSVFFSDTQYF.

V and J are TRBV20-1 and TRBJ1-1; TCRdb designates TRBD1, a call that cannot be tested without DNA. Looked up from germline, CDR1 is DFQATT and CDR2 is SNEGSKA (reference sequence). The CDR3 runs to 16 residues. The CDR3 protein is CSARRGDSPSNTEAFF.

The chain has TRBV18 and TRBJ2-5; TCRdb picks TRBD2, but there is no DNA to check that call. Looked up from germline, CDR1 is KGHSH and CDR2 is LQKENI. This CDR3 spans 15 amino acids. The chain's CDR3 is CASSPRPLGKETQYF.

The rearrangement joins TRBV6-5 to TRBJ2-1. CDR1 and CDR2 (germline): MNHEY, SVGAGI. The CDR3 is made up of 13 amino acids. CDR3 sequence reads: CASSTPLGDEQFF.

The chain carries TRBV30 and TRBJ2-1; TCRdb lists TRBD2, though no DNA is available to test this call. Germline V lookup: CDR1 GTSNPN, CDR2 SVGIG (reference sequence). The CDR3 length is 17 residues. The CDR3 region is CAWSVSRTSGVGNEQFF.

The CDR3 protein is CASSGDGGQGSDTQYF. This chain links TRBV5-1 with TRBJ2-3; without DNA, the TCRdb call of TRBD1 cannot be checked. Germline-derived CDR1 and CDR2 are SGHRS and YFSETQ. The CDR3 length is 16 residues.

The J gene is TRBJ2-1, the V gene TRBV5-1; TCRdb indicates TRBD2, and absent DNA this call remains unverified. This CDR3 has 15 residues. The germline CDR1 and CDR2 sequences are SGHRS and YFSETQ. CDR3 in amino acids: CASSSGTSGRNEQFF.

The rearrangement uses TRBV27 and TRBJ1-2; no DNA is available, so the TRBD1 call from TCRdb remains unchecked. CDR1 and CDR2 (germline): MNHEY, SMNVEV (reference sequence). The CDR3 contains 13 residues. The CDR3 protein is CASTYRGTEGYTF.

The chain links TRBV6-2 or TRBV6-3 to TRBJ1-2. The CDR3 has 16 residues. Per germline, CDR1 MNHEY and CDR2 SVGEGT. The CDR3 protein is CASSLPGLGSNYGYTF.

This CDR3 is CARSQGSANYGYTF. This sequence joins TRBV28 and TRBJ1-2; TCRdb calls TRBD1, which cannot be checked without DNA. This CDR3 spans 14 amino acids. Germline CDR1 and CDR2: MDHEN and SYDVKM.

The chain is built from TRBV30 and TRBJ1-6. Germline V gene sequence: CDR1 GTSNPN, CDR2 SVGIG (reference sequence). This CDR3 comprises 14 residues. Here the CDR3 reads CAWEPLGLNSPLHF. Complete variable domain (other parts from reference TRBV30 and TRBJ1-6): SQTIHQWPATLVQPVGSPLSLECTVEGTSNPNLYWYRQAAGRGLQLLFYSVGIGQISSEVPQNLSASRPQDRQFILSSKKLLLSDSGFYLCAWEPLGLNSPLHFGNGTRLTVT.

The J gene is TRBJ2-7, the V gene TRBV28; TCRdb lists TRBD2, though no DNA is available to test this call. The CDR3 contains 17 residues. From germline, CDR1 is MDHEN and CDR2 SYDVKM. The CDR3 here is CASSLQADPLGAYEQYF.

This chain connects TRBV12-3 or TRBV12-4 to TRBJ2-3; TCRdb indicates TRBD1, and absent DNA this call remains unverified. CDR3 length: 15 residues. CDR3: CASRADRGSTDTQYF.

CDR3 in amino acids: CSVDRGNEQFF. The V and J genes are TRBV29-1 and TRBJ2-1; without DNA, the TCRdb call of TRBD1 cannot be checked. The CDR3 is 11 residues long. Germline values: CDR1 SQVTM, CDR2 ANQGSEA.

V usage is TRBV5-1 and J usage is TRBJ1-4; TCRdb calls TRBD1, which cannot be checked without DNA. The germline V gene has CDR1 SGHRS and CDR2 YFSETQ. The CDR3 has 13 residues. CDR3 loop: CASSLGGQEKLFF.

The rearrangement joins TRBV5-1 to TRBJ1-2; the D call of TRBD1 rests on TCRdb alone, since no DNA is present to check it. The CDR3 totals 13 residues. CDR1 and CDR2 from the germline V gene are SGHRS and YFSETQ. The chain's CDR3 is CASSPGGAPGYTF.

This chain joins TRBV4-1 and TRBJ1-1. The CDR3 covers 14 residues. The germline gives CDR1 MGHRA, CDR2 YSYEKL. Here the CDR3 reads CASSQVLGALEAFF.

The rearrangement joins TRBV5-4 to TRBJ2-5; TCRdb names TRBD1, which stays unverified in the absence of DNA. The germline V gene has CDR1 SGHNT and CDR2 YYREEE (reference sequence). The CDR3 totals 17 residues. The CDR3 region is CASSPTPDSDFGETQYF.

This chain uses TRBV27 with TRBJ2-7; TCRdb lists TRBD1, though no DNA is available to test this call. Per germline, CDR1 MNHEY and CDR2 SMNVEV (reference sequence). This CDR3 has 13 amino acids. CDR3 protein: CASSSWDNHEQYF.

The chain has TRBV7-9 and TRBJ1-1. There are 12 residues in the CDR3. Germline values: CDR1 SEHNR, CDR2 FQNEAQ (reference sequence). The CDR3: CASSSFSTEAFF.

V is TRBV29-1 and J is TRBJ1-1; TCRdb returns TRBD1, unconfirmable since there is no DNA. The CDR3 extends over 12 amino acids. CDR1 is SQVTM, CDR2 ANQGSEA, per germline. CDR3 loop: CSVLGGGTEAFF.

J is TRBJ2-1 and V is TRBV5-1; the TCRdb call, TRBD1, lacks DNA for checking. Germline-derived CDR1 and CDR2 are SGHRS and YFSETQ. The CDR3 extends over 13 amino acids. This CDR3 is CASSLRRGDEQFF.

The chain combines TRBV5-1 with TRBJ2-5; TCRdb's assignment of TRBD2 cannot be checked, as there is no DNA. Germline V lookup: CDR1 SGHRS, CDR2 YFSETQ. The CDR3 extends over 16 amino acids. This chain's CDR3 is CASSQGLAGSQETQYF.

The chain combines TRBV5-1 with TRBJ1-5. Germline V CDR1 and CDR2: SGHRS, YFSETQ. The CDR3 has 14 residues. The CDR3 region is CASSLDGSNQPQHF.

The chain's CDR3 is CASSYEGSFNTEAFF. The V and J genes are TRBV6-5 and TRBJ1-1. Germline V gives CDR1 MNHEY, CDR2 SVGAGI. The length of the CDR3 is 15 residues.